These T cell receptor beta chains were read from a single sample in a study of OX40 agonist ivuxolimab in advanced cancers. Sequencing used immunoSEQ multiplex PCR; TCRdb keeps in-frame clones, though not all of them. The sample has tens of thousands of clones, about 85% seen once. The sample in question was CD4+ or CD8+ T cells sorted from blood, obtained in a trial of the OX40 agonist ivuxolimab. All receptors derive from an adult with an advanced solid tumor such as melanoma, head and neck, liver or kidney cancer. The CDR3 runs from the conserved cysteine through the conserved F or W. Expanded clones are given a class, and other clones once, few, many or no size at all.

clone_size | j_call | v_call | cdr3_aa
once | TRBJ2-1 | TRBV11-3 | CASSQQGALAHEQFF
once | NA | TRBV11-2 | CASSPIKGLSEQYF
few | TRBJ2-1 | TRBV7-3 | CASSLAGGMSDEQFF
NA | TRBJ1-5 | TRBV6-6 | CASSRTTQPQHF
NA | TRBJ1-1 | TRBV4-3 | CASSPTGLEVSEAFF
NA | TRBJ1-3 | TRBV19 | CASSVTGYSGNTIYF
NA | TRBJ2-2 | TRBV30 | CAWSGLAANTGELFF
NA | TRBJ2-3 | TRBV7-9 | CASSLALGQGFDTQYF
NA | TRBJ2-7 | TRBV2 | CASSPLGLAKEYEQYF
NA | TRBJ1-5 | TRBV19 | CASIGGGWDQPQHF
NA | NA | TRBV11-3 | CASSLGLAGGKISYEQYF
NA | TRBJ2-3 | TRBV15 | CATSRAGTSGTTDTQYF
NA | TRBJ1-4 | TRBV27 | CASGKRATNEKLFF
NA | TRBJ2-2 | TRBV30 | CAWSRSPGELFF
NA | TRBJ2-2 | TRBV9 | CASSNRGTGELFF
NA | TRBJ2-7 | TRBV5-1 | CASSPRDIGLMQYF
NA | TRBJ1-4 | TRBV28 | CASSSMRATNEKLFF
NA | TRBJ2-1 | TRBV6-4 | CASSEGLAGSNEQFF
NA | TRBJ1-1 | TRBV10-3 | CAITLTQEGTEAFF
NA | TRBJ1-1 | TRBV28 | CASSLRQGRAEAFF
NA | TRBJ2-7 | TRBV6-6 | CATLARVGHEQYF
NA | TRBJ1-3 | TRBV27 | CASSLTGRDLGNTIYF
NA | TRBJ1-1 | TRBV28 | CASSLSGFTEAFF
NA | TRBJ2-1 | TRBV2 | CASSEDIFSGILDEQFF
NA | NA | TRBV11-2 | CASSLGTRLVYEQYF
NA | TRBJ1-1 | TRBV7-2 | CASSFERGGRAFF
NA | TRBJ1-2 | TRBV11-2 | CASSTRADGYTF
NA | TRBJ1-4 | TRBV7-9 | CASSQGSLEEKLFF
NA | TRBJ1-1 | TRBV19 | CASSYTLNTEAFF
NA | TRBJ2-1 | TRBV19 | CASRTGLGEQFF
NA | TRBJ2-7 | TRBV7-2 | CASSLYTGQGLVLSSEQYF
NA | NA | TRBV7-3 | CASSANTGTNEQYF
NA | TRBJ2-5 | TRBV7-9 | CASSLQRSETQYF
NA | TRBJ2-7 | TRBV4-1 | CASSAGTVSYEQYF
NA | TRBJ2-3 | TRBV11-2 | CASSRGLSTDTQYF
NA | TRBJ2-7 | TRBV6-6 | CASSYISYEQYF
NA | TRBJ2-7 | TRBV30 | CAWSDTWGLESEQYF
few | TRBJ2-3 | TRBV28 | CAITTEGTQYF
NA | TRBJ2-7 | TRBV11-2 | CASSLGEGVWPYEQYF
few | TRBJ2-5 | TRBV19 | CASSIRKGLGETQYF
NA | TRBJ2-7 | TRBV18 | CASSQDRADEQYF
NA | TRBJ2-3 | TRBV10-3 | CAILSGRATDTQYF
NA | TRBJ1-2 | TRBV7-9 | CASRVGTRDGYGYTF
NA | TRBJ2-5 | TRBV7-6 | CASSKVQGPPRAQYF
NA | NA | TRBV9 | CASIPKLPGSSYEQYF
NA | TRBJ1-4 | TRBV27 | CASSFWGEGQREKLFF
NA | TRBJ2-1 | TRBV7-3 | CASRLNVLSEQFF
NA | TRBJ2-7 | TRBV27 | CASSTKGYEQYF
once | TRBJ2-7 | TRBV7-9 | CASSQEAGHLYEQYF
NA | TRBJ2-1 | TRBV6-1 | CASSEPRDGSSYNEQFF
NA | TRBJ2-4 | TRBV21-1 | CASSKKTPRSRKNIQYF
NA | TRBJ2-1 | TRBV14 | CASSQDVGTGGENEQFF